At least ten counts were recorded for the clone carrying this TCR beta chain. The antigen remains undetermined. This specimen belongs to a study of T cell repertoires in cytomegalovirus infection. The wider study: A matching HLA type, together with CMV infection, was signaled by public TCR beta signatures.

TCRdb independently ran MiXCR on the reads; one entry per CDR3 protein. The sample lists 150,000 to 200,000 distinct CDR3 sequences, 9.5% occurring once. CDR3 length: 13 amino acids. Trimming took off 6 bases at V and 7 bases at J, with 13 bases between the two ends. Germline-derived CDR1 and CDR2 are MNHEY and SVGEGT. Study findings and constraints: Summed frequency of public TCR beta families distinguished CMV carriers with the relevant HLA. HLA-C-restricted CMV-specific TCR beta clonotypes were dominant in the ex vivo response.

The J gene is TRBJ1-5, the V gene TRBV6-2 or TRBV6-3; D may be TRBD1 (6 bases). Sequencing used PBMCs. This TCR derives from a human donor in good health (CMV status not recorded). Some clones in this sample may be carry-over from other donors' samples. The CDR3 reads CASRERGGQPQHF. CDR3 nucleotide sequence: TGTGCCAGCAGGGAGAGGGGGGGACAGCCCCAGCATTTT.